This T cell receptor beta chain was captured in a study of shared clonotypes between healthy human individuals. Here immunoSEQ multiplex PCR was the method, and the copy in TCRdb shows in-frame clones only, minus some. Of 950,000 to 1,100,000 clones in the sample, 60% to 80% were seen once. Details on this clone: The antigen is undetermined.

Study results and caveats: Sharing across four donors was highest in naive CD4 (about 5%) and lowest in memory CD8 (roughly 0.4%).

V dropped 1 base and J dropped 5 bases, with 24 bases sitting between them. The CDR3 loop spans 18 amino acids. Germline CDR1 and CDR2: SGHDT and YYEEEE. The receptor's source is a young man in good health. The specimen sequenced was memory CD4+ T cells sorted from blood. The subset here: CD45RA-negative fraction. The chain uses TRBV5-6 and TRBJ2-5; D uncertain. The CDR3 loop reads CASSLRSKRTVKGETQYF. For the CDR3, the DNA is TGTGCCAGCAGCTTGCGGTCAAAGCGCACAGTTAAAGGGGAGACCCAGTACTTC. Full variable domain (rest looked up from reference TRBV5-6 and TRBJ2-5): DAGVTQSPTHLIKTRGQQVTLRCSPKSGHDTVSWYQQALGQGPQFIFQYYEEEERQRGNFPDRFSGHQFPNYSSELNVNALLLGDSALYLCASSLRSKRTVKGETQYFGPGTRLLVL.